What follows is one TCR beta chain and its context. Its antigen is not identified. Before sequencing took place, the ViraFEST assay used viral peptide pools to expand antigen-specific CD4+ T cells. Once cultured for approximately 10 days, the cells underwent separation to obtain CD4+ T cells. Convalescent patients had PCR-confirmed SARS-CoV-2 infection between March and December 2020. The data belong to a study of vaccination effects on CD4 cells after COVID-19. With 3 bases clipped from V and 15 bases from J, the junction kept 9 bases outside the gene matches. Looked up from germline, CDR1 is SNHLY and CDR2 is FYNNEI. The CDR3 covers 13 residues. This table comes from immunoSEQ multiplex PCR, and its TCRdb copy is limited to in-frame clones, with some not included. Among about 45,000 clones, around 70% were seen once, and the ten largest hold under 40%.

V usage is TRBV2 and J usage is TRBJ2-1; 9 positions match TRBD2. Sequencing was performed on CD4+ T cells from PBMCs cultured with a peptide pool, taken before COVID-19 vaccination. The clonotype comes from a human donor who had a prior SARS-CoV-2 infection. CDR3 DNA sequence: TGTGCCAGCAGTGATGAGGCGGGGGGGCCTCGGTTCTTC. Protein product: CASSDEAGGPRFF.